The 27 T cell receptor beta chains below come from one sample, sequenced in a study of lymphopenia after photon versus proton radiotherapy. The assay was immunoSEQ multiplex PCR, and TCRdb's table has in-frame clones only and misses some. The sample comprises tens of thousands of clones, approximately 93% of which are singletons, and roughly 0.78% rests with the top ten. Sequencing used peripheral blood, obtained from a patient treated with photon-based radiotherapy. The source is a woman aged 50 to 60 with cholangiocarcinoma.

The CDR3, as DNA: TGTGCTAGTGGTACCCCCCACAGGGCCTACAATGAGCAGTTCTTC. Translation gives CASGTPHRAYNEQFF. The chain is built from TRBV12-5 and TRBJ2-1; a weak D match, TRBD1 (6 bases). Per germline, CDR1 LGHNT and CDR2 FRNRAP. The CDR3 consists of 15 residues. Trimming cost V 5 bases and J 2 bases, with 13 bases left between them.

The chain has TRBV7-2 and TRBJ2-6; D is perhaps TRBD1 (6 bases). Trimming cost V 5 bases and J 4 bases, with 15 bases left between them. Looked up from germline, CDR1 is SGHTA and CDR2 is FQGNSA. The CDR3 loop spans 16 amino acids. Here the CDR3 reads CASSAYRVSGANVLTF. CDR3 nucleotides: TGTGCCAGCAGCGCCTACAGGGTGAGCGGGGCCAACGTCCTGACTTTC. Full variable domain (remainder filled in from reference TRBV7-2 and TRBJ2-6): GAGVSQSPSNKVTEKGKDVELRCDPISGHTALYWYRQSLGQGLEFLIYFQGNSAPDKSGLPSDRFSAERTGGSVSTLTIQRTQQEDSAVYLCASSAYRVSGANVLTFGAGSRLTVL.

The chain employs TRBV29-1 and TRBJ1-2; possible D gene TRBD1, 6 bases. The V gene lost 7 bases and the J gene lost 3 bases, with 9 bases spanning the gap. Germline V CDR1 and CDR2: SQVTM, ANQGSEA. The CDR3 contains 11 residues. As DNA, the CDR3 is TGCAGCGGCAGGGGAGACTATGGCTACACCTTC. Translated, it gives CSGRGDYGYTF.

The CDR3 sequence: CASRLGQLNTEAFF. The CDR3 region has the DNA TGTGCCAGCAGGCTGGGACAGCTGAACACTGAAGCTTTCTTT. The V and J genes are TRBV27 and TRBJ1-1; 7 bases map to TRBD1. With 6 bases clipped from V and 0 bases from J, the junction kept 4 bases outside the gene matches. Germline loops: CDR1 MNHEY, CDR2 SMNVEV (reference sequence). The CDR3 spans 14 residues.

This chain connects TRBV12-5 to TRBJ1-6; unclear D gene. This CDR3 region has 14 residues. In germline, CDR1 is LGHNT, CDR2 FRNRAP. Trimming took 0 bases from V and 7 from J, leaving 7 bases between them. The CDR3, as DNA: TGTGCTAGTGGTTTGGTACAGCCAAATTCACCCCTCCACTTT. It encodes CASGLVQPNSPLHF.

The chain employs TRBV4-3 and TRBJ2-7; a possible D gene is TRBD2 (6 bases). The germline CDR1 and CDR2 sequences are LGHNA and YSLEER. Trimming cost V 1 base and J 0 bases, with 19 bases left between them. CDR3 length equals 18 residues. CDR3 DNA sequence: TGCGCCAGCAGCCAAGTCCTGCGGGGACCCCCTTTCTCCTACGAGCAGTACTTC. Protein product: CASSQVLRGPPFSYEQYF.

This sequence joins TRBV4-3 and TRBJ1-2; D remains ambiguous. V was clipped by 1 base and J by 5 bases, with 14 bases between them. The germline CDR1 and CDR2 sequences are LGHNA and YSLEER. The CDR3 extends over 15 amino acids. The CDR3 DNA follows: TGCGCCAGCAGCCAAGTGCCCCGAGAATCGTATGGCTACACCTTC. It is translated as CASSQVPRESYGYTF.

V and J are TRBV6-5 and TRBJ2-3; perhaps TRBD2 as D (6 bases). Trimming pared 0 bases from V and 4 bases from J, leaving 14 bases between. CDR1 MNHEY and CDR2 SVGAGI come from the germline V gene. This CDR3 contains 16 residues. This chain's CDR3 is CASSYSGGDGADTQYF. The DNA for the CDR3 is TGTGCCAGCAGTTACTCGGGCGGGGATGGGGCAGATACGCAGTATTTT.

The chain uses TRBV21-1 and TRBJ2-5; TRBD2 is taken as the D call from the table, unchecked against the DNA. TRBV21-1 is flagged as a pseudogene. CDR3 size: 20 residues. The CDR3 nucleotides read TGTGCCAGCAGCGCCCGAAAATCGCTAGCGTTGAGGGTTGGGGGAGAGACCCAGTACTTC. It translates to CASSARKSLALRVGGETQYF.

V is TRBV7-9 and J is TRBJ1-1, with TRBD1 matching 7 bases. The CDR3 is 14 amino acids. V was pared by 6 bases and J by 0 bases, with 4 bases of the junction left unmatched. Germline CDR1 and CDR2: SEHNR and FQNEAQ (reference sequence). The chain's CDR3 is CASSQQGLNTEAFF. CDR3 sequence (DNA): TGTGCCAGCAGTCAACAGGGGTTGAACACTGAAGCTTTCTTT.

This clone has just a few counts. The gene calls are TRBV6-5 and TRBJ1-2; D call uncertain. The ends were cut back, 6 bases at V and 4 bases at J, with 12 bases in the middle. The CDR3 extends over 13 amino acids. Germline V gene lookup returns CDR1 MNHEY and CDR2 SVGAGI. The CDR3 DNA sequence: TGTGCCAGCAGCCCAGACACCGCCTATGGCTACACCTTC. Translated: CASSPDTAYGYTF.

The chain links TRBV7-2 to TRBJ1-2; D unresolved. V shed 5 bases and J shed 6 bases, with 10 bases lying between them. This CDR3 is built from 12 residues. The V gene's germline CDR1 is SGHTA and CDR2 FQGNSA. The CDR3 nucleotides are TGTGCCAGCAGCCGATCCGGGGATGGCTACACCTTC. Its protein product is CASSRSGDGYTF.

CDR3 region: CASSSAYSNQPQHF. CDR3 DNA sequence: TGTGCCAGTAGTAGTGCGTATAGCAATCAGCCCCAGCATTTT. This chain uses TRBV19 with TRBJ1-5, with D unclear. In germline, CDR1 is LNHDA, CDR2 SQIVND (reference sequence). This CDR3 spans 14 amino acids. V dropped 4 bases and J dropped 0 bases, with 7 bases sitting between them. The entire variable domain, with the rest obtained from reference TRBV19 and TRBJ1-5, is as follows: DGGITQSPKYLFRKEGQNVTLSCEQNLNHDAMYWYRQDPGQGLRLIYYSQIVNDFQKGDIAEGYSVSREKKESFPLTVTSAQKNPTAFYLCASSSAYSNQPQHFGDGTRLSIL.

J is TRBJ2-3 and V is TRBV4-1; 7 bases are shared with TRBD2. The CDR3 covers 18 residues. The V and J ends lost 1 base and 2 bases, in that order; junction bases with no gene match: 12. Germline loops: CDR1 MGHRA, CDR2 YSYEKL. CDR3 residues: CASSQVVVGGGATDTQYF. The CDR3 DNA sequence: TGCGCCAGCAGCCAAGTGGTCGTAGGCGGGGGTGCCACAGATACGCAGTATTTT.

This chain connects TRBV11-2 to TRBJ1-5, with a possible D match to TRBD1 (5 bases). Germline V CDR1 and CDR2: SGHAT, FQNNGV. V shed 5 bases and J shed 1 base, with 18 bases lying between them. The CDR3 is 17 amino acids. The CDR3 protein is CASSRTPGPSSNQPQHF. Written as DNA, the CDR3 is TGTGCCAGCAGCCGTACCCCAGGGCCGTCAAGCAATCAGCCCCAGCATTTT.

J is TRBJ1-5 and V is TRBV6-1, with unresolved D. The CDR3 runs 14 residues. Per the germline V gene, CDR1 is MNHNS and CDR2 is SASEGT. V was clipped by 4 bases and J by 0 bases, with 7 bases between them. The CDR3 loop reads CASSGWVSNQPQHF. In DNA, the CDR3 is TGTGCCAGCAGTGGATGGGTTAGCAATCAGCCCCAGCATTTT.

J is TRBJ2-1 and V is TRBV30; no reliable D call. With 0 bases removed from V and 5 bases from J, the gap between germline ends came to 8 bases. CDR1 and CDR2 from the germline V gene are GTSNPN and SVGIG (reference sequence). There are 13 residues in the CDR3. The DNA for the CDR3 is TGTGCCTGGAGTGTAGGGATCAACAATGAGCAGTTCTTC. Translation gives CAWSVGINNEQFF.

V and J are TRBV5-4 and TRBJ2-1, with TRBD2 identical over 7 bases. This CDR3 is built from 14 residues. J lost 9 bases, V lost 0 bases, and 6 bases had no gene match. Germline CDR1 and CDR2: SGHNT and YYREEE (reference sequence). The CDR3 reads CASSLVLAESEQFF. The CDR3 DNA sequence: TGTGCCAGCAGCTTGGTTCTAGCGGAGTCTGAGCAGTTCTTC.

V usage is TRBV25-1 and J usage is TRBJ2-5; D remains ambiguous. The end of the DNA is better explained by TRBJ2-7, so the J call may be wrong. The CDR3 runs to 12 residues. From germline, CDR1 is MGHDK and CDR2 SYGVNS. The chain's CDR3 is CASSGSPYEQYF. CDR3 DNA sequence: TGTGCCAGCTCCGGCAGTCCCTACGAGCAGTACTTC.

The CDR3 DNA reads as TGCGCCAGCAGCCAAGATCTGCCGGGAAACTATGGCTACACCTTC. As protein: CASSQDLPGNYGYTF. V is TRBV4-3 and J is TRBJ1-2; D gene uncertain. From germline, CDR1 is LGHNA and CDR2 YSLEER. CDR3 length: 15 residues. V was shortened by 0 bases and J by 2 bases, with 10 bases between the two germline ends.

The rearrangement joins TRBV5-5 to TRBJ2-7; D is unclear. CDR3 length: 14 residues. The V gene lost 0 bases and the J gene lost 4 bases, with 11 bases spanning the gap. CDR1 and CDR2 (germline): SGHKS, YYEKEE (reference sequence). This chain's CDR3 is CASSLVGGTYEQYF. The CDR3 bases are TGTGCCAGCAGCTTGGTAGGTGGAACATACGAGCAGTACTTC.

This chain connects TRBV27 to TRBJ1-1; D possibly corresponds to TRBD1 (5 bases). This CDR3 region has 15 residues. Trimming stripped 6 bases from V and 4 bases from J, with 18 bases between. Germline lookup yields CDR1 MNHEY and CDR2 SMNVEV (reference sequence). For the CDR3, the DNA is TGTGCCAGCAGCCGACCTTCAGGGAGTGGCACTGAAGCTTTCTTT. Amino acids: CASSRPSGSGTEAFF.

This clone was counted once. The chain recombines TRBV25-1 with TRBJ1-2, with TRBD1 matching over 10 bases. This CDR3 contains 14 residues. The germline CDR1 and CDR2 sequences are MGHDK and SYGVNS. Germline trimming cut 5 bases from V and 2 bases from J; bases unmatched to any gene: 2. The CDR3 bases are TGTGCCAGCAGTTCGACAGGGGGCAACTATGGCTACACCTTC. Encoded protein: CASSSTGGNYGYTF.

V gene TRBV7-2 combines with J gene TRBJ2-7; no clear D. The germline V gene encodes CDR1 SGHTA and CDR2 FQGNSA. Deletions cut 2 bases from V and 2 bases from J, with 4 bases between. The CDR3 contains 12 residues. DNA for the CDR3: TGTGCCAGCAGCTTAAGTCCCTACGAGCAGTACTTC. Amino acids: CASSLSPYEQYF.

This clone was recorded only once. The V and J genes are TRBV10-3 and TRBJ1-5; D not certain. Germline V lookup: CDR1 ENHRY, CDR2 SYGVKD. V lost 0 bases to trimming and J lost 6 bases, with 6 bases between them. CDR3 length: 13 amino acids. The CDR3 nucleotides are TGTGCCATCAGTGAGTCCTGGTCTCAGCCCCAGCATTTT. Residues: CAISESWSQPQHF.

The J gene is TRBJ2-7, the V gene TRBV30; D may be TRBD1 (6 bases). The germline gives CDR1 GTSNPN, CDR2 SVGIG (reference sequence). The CDR3 spans 13 residues. V was cut by 8 bases and J by 3 bases, with 17 bases left in between. DNA of the CDR3: TGTGCCCAGACCGGGACACATCTCTACGAGCAGTACTTC. This encodes CAQTGTHLYEQYF.

The chain uses TRBV6-6 and TRBJ2-5; 7 positions match TRBD2. This CDR3 spans 15 amino acids. Trimming removed 2 bases from V and 3 bases from J; junction bases left unmatched: 6. CDR1 is MNHNY and CDR2 is SVGAGI in the germline V gene (reference sequence). The CDR3 DNA is TGTGCCAGCAGTTACCCCATCAGCGGGGAAGAGACCCAGTACTTC. Translating gives CASSYPISGEETQYF.